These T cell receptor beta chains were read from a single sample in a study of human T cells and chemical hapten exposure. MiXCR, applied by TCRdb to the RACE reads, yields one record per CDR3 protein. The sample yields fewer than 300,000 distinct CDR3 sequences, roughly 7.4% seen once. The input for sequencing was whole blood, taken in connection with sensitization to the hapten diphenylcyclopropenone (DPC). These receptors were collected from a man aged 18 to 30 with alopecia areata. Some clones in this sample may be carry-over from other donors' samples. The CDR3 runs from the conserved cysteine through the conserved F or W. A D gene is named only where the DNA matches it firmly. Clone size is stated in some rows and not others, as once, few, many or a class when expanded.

TGTGCCAGCAGCCAAGTCTTCCCTCCTGGAAGATACAATGAGCAGTTCTTC	CASSQVFPPGRYNEQFF	.	.	TRBJ2-1	TRBV4-2
TGCGCCAGCAGCCCCACCACAGGGTCCGGAAACACCATATATTTT	CASSPTTGSGNTIYF	few	.	TRBJ1-3	TRBV5-1
TGCGCCAGCAGCTTGGGAGGGCTCGCAGATACGCAGTATTTT	CASSLGGLADTQYF	few	.	TRBJ2-3	TRBV5-1
TGTGCCAGCAGCTTAGGGGCAGGGGGCATGGATGAGCAGTTCTTC	CASSLGAGGMDEQFF	many	TRBD1	TRBJ2-1	TRBV7-8
TGTGCCAGCAGCCAGCAGGGTGCGAATTCACCCCTCCACTTT	CASSQQGANSPLHF	few	.	TRBJ1-6	TRBV14
TGCGCCAGCAGGACAGGGGTGAGCACAGATACGCAGTATTTT	CASRTGVSTDTQYF	few	TRBD1	TRBJ2-3	TRBV5-1
TGCGCCAGCAGCCACCAACTGGGAATGGGGGAAAAACTGTTTTTT	CASSHQLGMGEKLFF	.	.	TRBJ1-4	TRBV4-1
TGCAGCGTTGCCCGGGACAGGGGTAACACCGGGGAGCTGTTTTTT	CSVARDRGNTGELFF	.	TRBD1	TRBJ2-2	TRBV29-1
TGTGCCAGCAGCTCTAACCAGGGGCGGGCGTTCTTC	CASSSNQGRAFF	.	.	TRBJ2-1	TRBV7-3
TGTGCCAGCAGCCAAGATCTTGAGACAGGGGCGTCCGGGGAGCTGTTTTTT	CASSQDLETGASGELFF	.	TRBD1	TRBJ2-2	TRBV3-1
TGTGCCAGCAGCGCAGTAGTATCGGATTCACCCCTCCACTTT	CASSAVVSDSPLHF	few	.	TRBJ1-6	TRBV7-8
TGTGCCAGCAGTGAGAGGGACAGGGAGAGGAATGGCTACACCTTC	CASSERDRERNGYTF	few	TRBD1	TRBJ1-2	TRBV6-1
TGTGCCAGCAGCTCCGACAGAAATTCACCCCTCCACTTT	CASSSDRNSPLHF	.	.	TRBJ1-6	TRBV7-8
TGTGCCAGCAGCTTTCGGGGACTCACTGAAGCTTTCTTT	CASSFRGLTEAFF	many	.	TRBJ1-1	TRBV5-6
TGTGCCAGTCGAGGGACATCGTCGCAATACACCCAGTACTTC	CASRGTSSQYTQYF	many	.	TRBJ2-5	TRBV28
TGTGCCAGCAGTTCCGCGAGGTTGAGCTCCTACGAGCAGTACTTC	CASSSARLSSYEQYF	.	.	TRBJ2-7	TRBV28
TGTGCCAGCAGTTCACCCCCACCGGGACTGGGGGATCACACAGATACGCAGTATTTT	CASSSPPPGLGDHTDTQYF	.	.	TRBJ2-3	TRBV27
TGCAGTGCTAGCAGTTTTACGCAGTATTTT	CSASSFTQYF	once	.	TRBJ2-3	TRBV20-1
TGTGCCAGCAGTTTAAACCCCAATCAGCCCCAGCATTTT	CASSLNPNQPQHF	.	.	TRBJ1-5	TRBV12-3/TRBV12-4
TGTGCCAGCAGTCTCCGGGACAGGGGTTCACCCCTCCACTTT	CASSLRDRGSPLHF	.	TRBD1	TRBJ1-6	TRBV6-5
TGCGCCAGCAGTGAAATGGAGGGTCAGCCCCAGCATTTT	CASSEMEGQPQHF	.	.	TRBJ1-5	TRBV10-1
TGTGCCAGCAGCTCCCCGCTACAGCCCCAGCATTTT	CASSSPLQPQHF	.	.	TRBJ1-5	TRBV7-6
TGTGCCAGCACCCCGAGCTGGGGACAGGGTATGACTGAAGCTTTCTTT	CASTPSWGQGMTEAFF	many	TRBD1	TRBJ1-1	TRBV6-2/TRBV6-3
TGTGCCAGCACCCTTGGGGCGGGTAGTGTAGATACGCAGTATTTT	CASTLGAGSVDTQYF	many	.	TRBJ2-3	TRBV3-1
TGTGCCAGCAGCTTCTCCACTAGCAATCAGCCCCAGCATTTT	CASSFSTSNQPQHF	.	.	TRBJ1-5	TRBV11-2